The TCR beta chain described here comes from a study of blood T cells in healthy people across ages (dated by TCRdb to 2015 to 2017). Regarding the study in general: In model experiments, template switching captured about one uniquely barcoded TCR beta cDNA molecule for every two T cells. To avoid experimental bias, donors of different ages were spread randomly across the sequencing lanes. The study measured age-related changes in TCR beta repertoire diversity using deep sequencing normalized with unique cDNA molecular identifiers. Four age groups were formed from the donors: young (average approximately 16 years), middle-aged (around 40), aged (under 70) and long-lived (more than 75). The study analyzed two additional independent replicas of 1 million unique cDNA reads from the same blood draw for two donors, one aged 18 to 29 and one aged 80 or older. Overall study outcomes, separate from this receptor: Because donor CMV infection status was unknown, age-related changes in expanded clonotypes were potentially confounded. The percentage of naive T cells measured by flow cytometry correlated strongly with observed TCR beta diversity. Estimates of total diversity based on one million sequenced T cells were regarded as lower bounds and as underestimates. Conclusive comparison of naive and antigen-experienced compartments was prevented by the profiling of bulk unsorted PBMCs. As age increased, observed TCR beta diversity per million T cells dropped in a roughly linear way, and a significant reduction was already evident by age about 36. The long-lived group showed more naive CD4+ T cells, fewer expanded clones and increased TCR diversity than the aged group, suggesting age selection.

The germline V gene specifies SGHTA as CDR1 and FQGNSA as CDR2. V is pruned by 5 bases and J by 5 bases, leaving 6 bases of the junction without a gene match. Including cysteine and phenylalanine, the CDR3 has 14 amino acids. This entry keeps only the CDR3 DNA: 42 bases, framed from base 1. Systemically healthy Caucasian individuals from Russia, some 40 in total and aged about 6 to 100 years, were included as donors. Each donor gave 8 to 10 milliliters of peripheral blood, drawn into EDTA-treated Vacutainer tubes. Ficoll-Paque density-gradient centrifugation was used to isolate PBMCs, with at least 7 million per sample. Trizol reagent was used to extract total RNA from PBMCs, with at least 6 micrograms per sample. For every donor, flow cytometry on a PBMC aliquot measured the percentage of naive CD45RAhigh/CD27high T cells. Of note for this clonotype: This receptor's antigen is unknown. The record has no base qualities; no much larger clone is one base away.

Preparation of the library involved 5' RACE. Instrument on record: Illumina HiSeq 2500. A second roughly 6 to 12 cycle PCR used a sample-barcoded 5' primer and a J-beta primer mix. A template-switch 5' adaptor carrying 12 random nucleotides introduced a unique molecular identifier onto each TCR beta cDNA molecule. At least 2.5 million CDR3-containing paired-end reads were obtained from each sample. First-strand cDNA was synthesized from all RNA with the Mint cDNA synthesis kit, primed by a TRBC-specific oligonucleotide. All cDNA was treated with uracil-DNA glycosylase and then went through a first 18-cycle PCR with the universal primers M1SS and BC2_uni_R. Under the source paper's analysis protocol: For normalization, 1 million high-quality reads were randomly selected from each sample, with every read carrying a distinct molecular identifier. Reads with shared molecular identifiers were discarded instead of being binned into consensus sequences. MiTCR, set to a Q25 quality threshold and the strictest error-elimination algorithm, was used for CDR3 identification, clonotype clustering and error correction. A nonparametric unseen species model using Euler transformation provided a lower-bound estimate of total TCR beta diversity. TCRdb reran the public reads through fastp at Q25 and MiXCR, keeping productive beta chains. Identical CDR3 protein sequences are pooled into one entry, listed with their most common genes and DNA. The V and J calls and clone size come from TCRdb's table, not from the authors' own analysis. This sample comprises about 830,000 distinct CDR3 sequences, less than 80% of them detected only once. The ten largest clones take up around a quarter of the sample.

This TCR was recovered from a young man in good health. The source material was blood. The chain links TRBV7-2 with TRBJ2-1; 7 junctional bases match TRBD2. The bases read TGTGCCAGCAGCCATGTCGGGGGGAACAATGAGCAGTTCTTC. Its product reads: CASSHVGGNNEQFF.